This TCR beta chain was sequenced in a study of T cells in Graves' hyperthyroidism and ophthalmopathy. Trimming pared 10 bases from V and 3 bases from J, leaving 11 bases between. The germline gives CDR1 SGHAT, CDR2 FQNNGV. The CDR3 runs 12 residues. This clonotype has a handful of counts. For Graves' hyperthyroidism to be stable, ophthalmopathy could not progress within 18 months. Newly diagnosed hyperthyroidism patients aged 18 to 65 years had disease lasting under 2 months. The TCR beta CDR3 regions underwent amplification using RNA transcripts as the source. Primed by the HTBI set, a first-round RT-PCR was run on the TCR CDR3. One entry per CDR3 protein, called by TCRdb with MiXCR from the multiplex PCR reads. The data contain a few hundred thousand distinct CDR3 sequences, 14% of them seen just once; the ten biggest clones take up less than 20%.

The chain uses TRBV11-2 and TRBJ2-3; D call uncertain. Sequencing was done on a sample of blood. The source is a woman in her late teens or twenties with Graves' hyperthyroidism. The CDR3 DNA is TGTGCCAACAGTTGGGGAACAGATACGCAGTATTTT. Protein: CANSWGTDTQYF.